This T cell receptor beta chain emerged from a study of metastatic and nonmetastatic thyroid tumors. Overall study: Repertoires from malignant and benign thyroid patients were compared across blood and tumor or nodule tissue.

This clone was seen ten or more times. Its antigen remains unidentified. MiXCR re-clonotyped the PCR reads for TCRdb. The profile covers tens of thousands of clones, with roughly 20% appearing a single time and about 25% taken by the ten largest. Notes on the study in general: The reported finding was significantly higher TCR beta diversity in malignant thyroid tumors relative to benign nodules, in blood and tumor.

This CDR3 contains 14 residues. The germline V and J ends were trimmed by 9 bases and 1 base, with 12 bases remaining between them. Germline V gene sequence: CDR1 MNHEY, CDR2 SVGEGT. Ahead of thyroid surgery, no patient had received treatment of any kind. This sequence originates from a female donor with papillary thyroid cancer or a benign thyroid nodule (not recorded which). Some clones in this sample may be carry-over from other donors' samples. The rearrangement uses TRBV6-2 or TRBV6-3 and TRBJ2-2; no clear D. The sample comprised blood. CDR3 amino acids: CARGRFVNTGELFF. Here the CDR3 DNA reads TGTGCCAGAGGGCGTTTCGTGAACACCGGGGAGCTGTTTTTT.